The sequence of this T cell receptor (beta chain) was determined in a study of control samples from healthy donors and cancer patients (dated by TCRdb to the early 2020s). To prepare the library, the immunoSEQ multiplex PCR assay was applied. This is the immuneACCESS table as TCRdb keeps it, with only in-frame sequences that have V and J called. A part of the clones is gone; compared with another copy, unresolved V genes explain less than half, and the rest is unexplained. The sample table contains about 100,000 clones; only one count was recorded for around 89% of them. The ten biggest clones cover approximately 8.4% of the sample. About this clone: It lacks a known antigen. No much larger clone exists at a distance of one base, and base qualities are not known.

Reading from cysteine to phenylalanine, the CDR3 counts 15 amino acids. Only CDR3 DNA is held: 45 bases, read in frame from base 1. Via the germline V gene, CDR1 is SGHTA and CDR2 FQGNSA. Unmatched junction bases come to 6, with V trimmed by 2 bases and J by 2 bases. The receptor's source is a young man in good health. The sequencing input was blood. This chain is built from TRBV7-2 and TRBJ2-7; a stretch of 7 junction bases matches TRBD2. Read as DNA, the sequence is TGTGCCAGCAGCTTATCGGGGGGTGCAACCTACGAGCAGTACTTC. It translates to CASSLSGGATYEQYF. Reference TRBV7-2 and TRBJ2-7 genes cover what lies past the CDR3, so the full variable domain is GAGVSQSPSNKVTEKGKDVELRCDPISGHTALYWYRQSLGQGLEFLIYFQGNSAPDKSGLPSDRFSAERTGGSVSTLTIQRTQQEDSAVYLCASSLSGGATYEQYFGPGTRLTVT.